This TCR beta chain was identified in a study of cytomegalovirus exposure and HLA in healthy donors. The PCR contained 60 Vbeta and 13 Jbeta primers. Profiled with immunoSEQ multiplex PCR; TCRdb holds only in-frame clones, not every one. Among some 170,000 clones listed, more than 70% were seen once. The receptor comes from a man in his fifties or sixties in good health and CMV-seronegative. Material: PBMCs.

DNA for the CDR3: TGTGCCAGCACCCCGGGACTAGCGGGAACCGGGGAGCTGTTTTTT. Residues: CASTPGLAGTGELFF. The chain links TRBV14 to TRBJ2-2; 13 nucleotides agree with TRBD2. This CDR3 spans 15 amino acids. The ends lost 7 bases at V and 5 bases at J; junction bases unmatched: 4. Per germline, CDR1 SGHDN and CDR2 FVKESK.